The 29 T cell receptor beta chains listed next were all sequenced from one sample in a study of T cells in women clearing cervical HPV infection listed by TCRdb under 2018. To prepare the library, the immunoSEQ multiplex PCR assay was applied. Drawn from immuneACCESS, this table holds only the in-frame rearrangements with V and J called that TCRdb kept. Clones are partly lost; checked studies trace under half to an unresolved V gene and leave the rest unexplained. The table of this sample itemizes 30,000 to 45,000 clones. The ten biggest clones cover around 1.7% of the sample. The sequenced sample was blood buffy coat. All receptors derive from a woman aged 18-70 years with a cervical HPV16 infection that either progressed to CIN3+ or cleared (not recorded which).

Remarks on this clone: Other DNA sequences of this sample code for an identical CDR3. The CDR3 bases that were read are TGCGCCAGCAGCTCAACGGGGGGCCGGGGC. This gives the protein CASSSTGGRG. The whole CDR3 reads CASSSTGGRGYTF. The chain is built from TRBV5-1 and TRBJ1-2, with a tentative D call TRBD1 (6 bases). The read halts 3 residues ahead of the CDR3 end, with the missing end drawn from the germline J gene. CDR1 SGHRS and CDR2 YFSETQ come from the germline V gene. The CDR3 spans 13 residues.

A word on this clone: The read halts 3 residues ahead of the CDR3 end, with the missing end drawn from the germline J gene. The chain joins TRBV5-1 to TRBJ2-1, with 9 bases matching TRBD1. The J segment lost 4 bases and the V segment lost 4 bases, leaving 12 bases of the junction unmatched. The germline V gene encodes CDR1 SGHRS and CDR2 YFSETQ. The CDR3 runs to 17 residues. The CDR3 region is CASSRFSGTGRYNEQFF. The sequenced CDR3 bases are TGCGCCAGCAGCAGATTTTCCGGGACAGGGAGATACAATGAG.

Note on this clone: The CDR3 end falls 3 residues outside the read, so it is completed with the germline J gene. This chain connects TRBV2 to TRBJ2-1; TRBD2 agrees at 13 bases. CDR3 size: 14 residues. Trimming cost V 3 bases and J 7 bases; bases outside gene matches: 0. The germline V gene encodes CDR1 SNHLY and CDR2 FYNNEI. The CDR3 reads CASSEGLAGNEQFF. CDR3 DNA, as far as it was read: TGTGCCAGCAGTGAGGGACTAGCGGGGAATGAG.

Concerning this clone itself: Read coverage stops 3 residues before the CDR3 terminus; the germline J gene supplies the remainder. V gene TRBV19 combines with J gene TRBJ2-3; tentative D call: TRBD2 (5 bases). V was cut by 3 bases and J by 4 bases, with 14 bases left in between. CDR1 and CDR2 from the germline V gene are LNHDA and SQIVND (reference sequence). The CDR3 consists of 15 residues. CDR3 bases read: TGTGCCAGTAGTATGAGGGCCCGAGGGCCAGATACG. It specifies CASSMRARGPDT. The whole CDR3 reads CASSMRARGPDTQYF.

Concerning this clone: The sequence runs out 3 residues before the end of the CDR3; the remainder is reconstructed from the germline J gene. The chain recombines TRBV6-1 with TRBJ1-2; TRBD1 aligns across 9 bases. Germline CDR1 is MNHNS and CDR2 is SASEGT. CDR3 size: 14 residues. Germline trimming cut 1 base from V and 7 bases from J; bases unmatched to any gene: 4. The CDR3 sequence: CASSEGWTGAGYTF. The part of the CDR3 DNA that was read is TGTGCCAGCAGTGAAGGCTGGACAGGGGCTGGC.

A note on this clone: The read terminates 3 residues before the CDR3 end, so the remaining end is supplied by the germline J gene. The chain couples TRBV5-1 to TRBJ2-2; D call uncertain. The CDR3 totals 12 residues. Trimming removed 6 bases from V and 1 base from J, with 4 bases in between. Germline assignment: CDR1 SGHRS and CDR2 YFSETQ. Partial CDR3 DNA: TGCGCCAGCACAGGGAACACCGGGGAG. This sequence encodes CASTGNTGE. The complete CDR3 reads CASTGNTGELFF.

With respect to this clone: The sequenced fragment ends 3 residues before the CDR3 boundary, so the rest is inferred from the germline J gene. Other DNA variants within this sample encode the same CDR3. The chain combines TRBV18 with TRBJ2-7; the match to TRBD2 covers 15 bases. V shed 6 bases, J shed 5 bases, and the junction held 8 bases outside the gene matches. CDR1 and CDR2 (germline): KGHSH, LQKENI. The CDR3 has 16 amino acids. The CDR3 spells CASSPPGLAGGDEQYF. The sequenced CDR3 bases are TGTGCCAGCTCCCCCCCGGGACTAGCGGGGGGTGACGAG.

Turning to this clone: The read ends 3 residues shy of where the CDR3 ends; the end is completed using the germline J gene. The V call is TRBV2, the J call TRBJ1-2; the D gene is possibly TRBD1 (5 bases). The CDR3 loop spans 12 amino acids. The germline V and J ends were trimmed by 7 bases and 4 bases, with 10 bases remaining between them. Germline CDR1 SNHLY, CDR2 FYNNEI. The CDR3 bases that were read are TGTGCCAGCATGGGGGGGACCTATGGC. Protein sequence: CASMGGTYG. The entire CDR3 protein reads CASMGGTYGYTF.

The sequenced CDR3 bases are TGCAGTGCTAGAGGGGGCAGGGGTATAATGAACACTGAA. The encoded protein is CSARGGRGIMNTE. The entire CDR3 protein is CSARGGRGIMNTEAFF. The chain couples TRBV20-1 to TRBJ1-1; possibly TRBD1 for D (6 bases). Read data end 3 residues before the CDR3 end; the end is taken from the germline J gene. CDR3 length: 16 residues. Germline loops: CDR1 DFQATT, CDR2 SNEGSKA (reference sequence). V was shortened by 1 base and J by 0 bases, with 15 bases between the two germline ends.

A note on this clone: The read ends 3 residues shy of where the CDR3 ends; the end is completed using the germline J gene. V is TRBV7-2 and J is TRBJ2-2; 10 nucleotides match TRBD1. Per germline, CDR1 SGHTA and CDR2 FQGNSA. The CDR3 extends over 15 amino acids. CDR3 protein: CASSLKGDRGTPLFF. The CDR3 bases that were read are TGTGCCAGCAGCCTCAAGGGGGACAGGGGTACACCG.

A note on this clone: The CDR3 end lies 3 residues beyond the end of the read and is filled in from the germline J gene. This chain connects TRBV5-8 to TRBJ1-4; 8 nucleotides align to TRBD1. The CDR3 has 14 amino acids. The V gene's germline CDR1 is SGHTS and CDR2 YDEGEE. The J segment lost 5 bases and the V segment lost 4 bases, leaving 4 bases of the junction unmatched. Incomplete CDR3 DNA: TGTGCCAGCAGCACGGGACAGGTGAATGAAAAA. Amino acids: CASSTGQVNEK. Given in full, the CDR3 is CASSTGQVNEKLFF.

Comment on this clone: The read finishes 3 residues shy of the CDR3 end, and the germline J gene is used to complete it. V and J are TRBV12-3 or TRBV12-4 and TRBJ2-7; TRBD2 aligns across 15 bases. The CDR3 loop spans 18 amino acids. V lost 4 bases and J lost 0; bases outside the gene matches: 7. The CDR3 DNA, read in part, is TGTGCCAGCAGTTATCCCGGGACTAGCGGGGGGAACTCCTACGAG. Residues: CASSYPGTSGGNSYE. The whole CDR3 protein reads CASSYPGTSGGNSYEQYF.

Note on this clone: The read terminates 3 residues ahead of where the CDR3 ends, so the germline J gene completes it. This chain connects TRBV30 to TRBJ1-2; D is unresolved. Trimming took 2 bases from V and 4 from J, leaving 8 bases between them. In germline, CDR1 is GTSNPN, CDR2 SVGIG (reference sequence). CDR3 length equals 12 residues. Here the CDR3 reads CAWSPEGYGYTF. The CDR3 bases that were read are TGTGCCTGGAGTCCGGAGGGCTATGGC.

Concerning this clone itself: The CDR3 is cut off 3 residues early in the read; its end comes from the germline J gene. The gene calls are TRBV4-1 and TRBJ2-5; D gene uncertain. The CDR3 runs 16 residues. The ends were cut back, 0 bases at V and 0 bases at J, with 11 bases in the middle. Germline values: CDR1 MGHRA, CDR2 YSYEKL. The CDR3 region is CASSQDPPTYQETQYF. CDR3 DNA, as far as it was read: TGCGCCAGCAGCCAAGATCCGCCAACATACCAAGAGACC.

Comments on this clone: The read terminates 3 residues before the CDR3 end, so the remaining end is supplied by the germline J gene. The V call is TRBV11-1, the J call TRBJ2-7; D unresolved. Trimming shortened V by 5 bases and J by 4 bases, and 15 bases separated the two germline ends. CDR1 and CDR2 (germline): SGHAT, FQDESV (reference sequence). The CDR3 has 14 residues. Partial CDR3 DNA: TGTGCCAGCAGCCCCCCCCAGTCTAGGTACGAG. It translates to CASSPPQSRYE. The whole CDR3 protein is CASSPPQSRYEQYF. The entire variable domain, with the rest obtained from reference TRBV11-1 and TRBJ2-7, is as follows: EAEVAQSPRYKITEKSQAVAFWCDPISGHATLYWYRQILGQGPELLVQFQDESVVDDSQLPKDRFSAERLKGVDSTLKIQPAELGDSAMYLCASSPPQSRYEQYFGPGTRLTVT.

About this clone: Read coverage stops 3 residues before the CDR3 terminus; the germline J gene supplies the remainder. The chain is built from TRBV7-9 and TRBJ2-3, with D perhaps assigned TRBD1 or TRBD2 (5 bases each). CDR1 and CDR2 from the germline V gene are SEHNR and FQNEAQ (reference sequence). There are 15 residues in the CDR3. CDR3: CASSNTGVGNQPQYF. The DNA read from the CDR3 is TGTGCCAGCAGCAACACAGGCGTCGGGAATCAGCCG.

Notes on this clone: The read stops 3 residues short of the end of the CDR3; the missing end is completed from the germline J gene. This rearrangement joins TRBV19 to TRBJ1-2; possibly TRBD1 for D (6 bases). CDR1 LNHDA and CDR2 SQIVND come from the germline V gene (reference sequence). The CDR3 is 15 residues long. The covered CDR3 bases are TGTGCCAGTAGTTCAACGGGACACGGTACATCAGAC. Translated, it gives CASSSTGHGTSD. The whole CDR3 region reads CASSSTGHGTSDYTF.

Turning to this clone: The read stops 3 residues short of the end of the CDR3; the missing end is completed from the germline J gene. This chain uses TRBV20-1 with TRBJ2-4; D is perhaps TRBD2 (5 bases). The CDR3 length is 14 residues. Germline V gene lookup returns CDR1 DFQATT and CDR2 SNEGSKA (reference sequence). Trimming cost V 3 bases and J 1 base, with 10 bases left between them. CDR3 amino acids: CSASSPGAKNIQYF. The covered CDR3 bases are TGCAGTGCTAGTTCTCCGGGGGCCAAAAACATT.

On this clone: The sequenced fragment ends 3 residues before the CDR3 boundary, so the rest is inferred from the germline J gene. V and J are TRBV29-1 and TRBJ1-5; 10 positions match TRBD1. The length of the CDR3 is 13 residues. The germline V gene encodes CDR1 SQVTM and CDR2 ANQGSEA. V dropped 7 bases and J dropped 7; count of bases not matched to a gene: 7. The CDR3 spells CSAETGGGQPQHF. The sequenced part of the CDR3 DNA is TGCAGCGCCGAGACAGGGGGCGGACAGCCC.

To note about this clone: The sequence runs out 3 residues before the end of the CDR3; the remainder is reconstructed from the germline J gene. The chain has TRBV19 and TRBJ2-2, with a possible D match to TRBD1 (5 bases). The CDR3 runs 14 residues. The germline gives CDR1 LNHDA, CDR2 SQIVND (reference sequence). The CDR3 spells CASSIDSGANVLFF. CDR3 bases read: TGTGCCAGTAGTATTGACTCTGGGGCCAACGTG.

Concerning this clone: An end of the junction does not agree with germline; a read error may underlie this. The missing CDR3 end, 3 residues past where the read stops, is filled in from the germline J gene. The sample holds other DNA sequences that translate to the same CDR3. J is TRBJ1-3 and V is TRBV20-1; weak D call: TRBD1 (6 bases). The length of the CDR3 is 14 residues. The germline gives CDR1 DFQATT, CDR2 SNEGSKA (reference sequence). Partial CDR3 DNA: TGCAGTGCTAGACAACAGGGTACTGGAAACACA. The encoded protein is CSARQQGTGNT. The CDR3 in full is CSARQQGTGNTIYF.

On this clone itself: The CDR3 goes on 3 residues after the read ends, and that part is filled in from the germline J gene. The V call is TRBV30, the J call TRBJ1-5; a possible D gene is TRBD1 (5 bases). The CDR3 totals 13 residues. Trimming took off 8 bases at V and 6 bases at J, with 17 bases between the two ends. In germline, CDR1 is GTSNPN, CDR2 SVGIG (reference sequence). The CDR3 sequence is CAGGLQGGQPQHF. Partial CDR3 DNA: TGTGCCGGGGGGTTGCAGGGTGGTCAGCCC.

In regard to this clone: The read ends 3 residues before the CDR3 terminus; that terminus is restored from the germline J gene. The genes are TRBV14 and TRBJ2-3; 9 bases agree with TRBD2. Germline V gene data show CDR1 as SGHDN and CDR2 as FVKESK. Trimming at V came to 4 bases and at J to 6 bases, leaving 5 bases not matched to a gene. The CDR3 is made up of 14 amino acids. The sequenced part of the CDR3 DNA is TGTGCCAGCAGCCCCCGGCTAGCGGGGGATACG. Its translation: CASSPRLAGDT. The entire CDR3 protein reads CASSPRLAGDTQYF. Looking up the rest from reference TRBV14 and TRBJ2-3 gives the full variable domain: EAGVTQFPSHSVIEKGQTVTLRCDPISGHDNLYWYRRVMGKEIKFLLHFVKESKQDESGMPNNRFLAERTGGTYSTLKVQPAELEDSGVYFCASSPRLAGDTQYFGPGTRLTVL.

Details on this clone: The read ends 3 residues shy of where the CDR3 ends; the end is completed using the germline J gene. The chain carries TRBV10-3 and TRBJ2-7; 8 positions match TRBD1. Germline V CDR1 and CDR2: ENHRY, SYGVKD. The V segment lost 4 bases and the J segment 6 bases; nucleotides outside the gene matches: 8. The CDR3 is 14 residues long. CDR3 in amino acids: CAISVWAGGGEQYF. The part of the CDR3 DNA that was read is TGTGCCATCAGTGTATGGGCAGGGGGCGGCGAG.

In regard to this clone: The read stops 3 residues short of the end of the CDR3; the missing end is completed from the germline J gene. The chain joins TRBV7-2 to TRBJ1-2, with 7 positions matching TRBD1. V lost 5 bases to trimming and J lost 3 bases; unmatched junction nucleotides: 9. Germline loops: CDR1 SGHTA, CDR2 FQGNSA. The CDR3 is made up of 15 amino acids. The CDR3 is CASSVQGGLDYGYTF. CDR3 DNA (partial): TGTGCCAGCAGCGTGCAGGGGGGATTGGACTATGGC.

About this clone itself: An end of the junction does not agree with germline; a read error may underlie this. The DNA ends 3 residues before the CDR3 does, and the rest of the CDR3 is filled in from the germline J gene. This sample also contains other DNA sequences that code for the same CDR3. The chain couples TRBV7-2 to TRBJ1-3; no definite D call. The CDR3 totals 12 residues. Germline CDR1 SGHTA, CDR2 FQGNSA. The CDR3 loop reads CASSLLGNTIYF. The sequenced part of the CDR3 DNA is TGTGCCAGCAGCTTACTAGGAAACACT. The entire variable domain, with the rest obtained from reference TRBV7-2 and TRBJ1-3, is as follows: GAGVSQSPSNKVTEKGKDVELRCDPISGHTALYWYRQSLGQGLEFLIYFQGNSAPDKSGLPSDRFSAERTGGSVSTLTIQRTQQEDSAVYLCASSLLGNTIYFGEGSWLTVV.

With respect to this clone: The CDR3 end lies 3 residues beyond the end of the read and is filled in from the germline J gene. This chain joins TRBV7-9 and TRBJ2-3; D is unclear. The CDR3 contains 15 residues. Looked up from germline, CDR1 is SEHNR and CDR2 is FQNEAQ (reference sequence). Trimming took 3 bases from V and 4 from J, leaving 14 bases between them. CDR3 sequence reads: CASSFFAVEADTQYF. CDR3 DNA (partial): TGTGCCAGCAGCTTTTTCGCCGTCGAGGCAGATACG.

As concerns this clone: The sequence runs out 3 residues before the end of the CDR3; the remainder is reconstructed from the germline J gene. The V gene is TRBV28, the J gene TRBJ2-1; 9 positions agree with TRBD2. CDR3 size: 14 residues. The trim removed 5 bases at V and 7 bases at J, leaving 6 bases unmatched. From germline, CDR1 is MDHEN and CDR2 SYDVKM. The CDR3 region is CASSHPSGVNEQFF. The sequenced CDR3 bases are TGTGCCAGCAGTCACCCTAGCGGGGTAAATGAG.

In the case of this clone: From the germline J gene comes the end of the CDR3, since the read stops 3 residues before it. V gene TRBV5-1 combines with J gene TRBJ2-7, with 7 nucleotides matching TRBD1. Germline V gene lookup returns CDR1 SGHRS and CDR2 YFSETQ. This CDR3 spans 14 amino acids. V lost 1 base and J lost 5; bases outside the gene matches: 6. Incomplete CDR3 DNA: TGCGCCAGCAGCTTGAGCAGGGGGATCGACGAG. It specifies CASSLSRGIDE. The entire CDR3 is CASSLSRGIDEQYF.